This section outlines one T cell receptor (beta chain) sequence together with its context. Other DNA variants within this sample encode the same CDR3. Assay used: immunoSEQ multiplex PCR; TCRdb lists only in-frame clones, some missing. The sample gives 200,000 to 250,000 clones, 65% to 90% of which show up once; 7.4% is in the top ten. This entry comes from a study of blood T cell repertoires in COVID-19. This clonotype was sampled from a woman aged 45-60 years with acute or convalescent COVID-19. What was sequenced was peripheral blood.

The CDR3 DNA is TGTGCCAGCATCGGGAGCAATGAGCAGTTCTTC. Its protein is CASIGSNEQFF. This chain links TRBV3-1 (or the pseudogene TRBV3-2) with TRBJ2-1; D is perhaps TRBD2 (6 bases). Germline CDR1 is LGHDT and CDR2 is YNNKEL (reference sequence). The CDR3 totals 11 residues. V lost 7 bases to trimming and J lost 6 bases, with 7 bases between them.